The clone carrying this T cell receptor (beta chain) has just one count. Produced via immunoSEQ multiplex PCR; TCRdb's table is partial and in-frame only. The sample gives a few thousand clones, 65% of which show up once; 5.7% is in the top ten. V lost 7 bases, J lost 0 bases, and 13 bases lay in between. The CDR3 spans 15 residues. Germline V gives CDR1 MNHNY, CDR2 SVGAGI (reference sequence). The source of the sample is a study of T cells in tumors and immune-related adverse events. The source is a female donor with metastatic renal cell carcinoma. The material was gut tissue, obtained from a patient treated with anti-PD-1 therapy. The chain recombines TRBV6-6 with TRBJ1-3; D call uncertain. This chain's CDR3 is CASTPTVSSGNTIYF. CDR3 DNA: TGTGCCAGCACCCCGACTGTCAGCTCTGGAAACACCATATATTTT.